In its sample, the clone carrying this TCR beta chain was seen many times. This specimen comes from a study of human T cells and chemical hapten exposure. Study details: Recorded diagnoses among the mostly female patients were alopecia areata, totalis or universalis.

TCRdb used MiXCR to reprocess the RACE reads, holding one entry per CDR3 protein. The sample has a few hundred thousand distinct CDR3 sequences, 5.5% seen once. Time point given: pre-sensitization, week 0. Treatment given: therapeutic diphenylcyclopropenone sensitization with weekly scalp DPC. This CDR3 spans 14 amino acids. With 5 bases removed from V and 2 bases from J, the gap between germline ends came to 11 bases. This clonotype was obtained from a woman aged 18-35 years with alopecia areata. Some clones in this sample may be carry-over from other donors' samples. The rearrangement joins TRBV12-3 or TRBV12-4 to TRBJ2-3; no firm D call. This sample comprised whole blood, obtained in connection with sensitization to the hapten diphenylcyclopropenone (DPC). As DNA, the CDR3 is TGTGCCAGCAGTCCACGGGCGTTCACAGATACGCAGTATTTT. Amino acid sequence: CASSPRAFTDTQYF.